This paragraph covers one T cell receptor (beta chain) sequence. Here immunoSEQ multiplex PCR was the method, and the copy in TCRdb shows in-frame clones only, minus some. This table has roughly 50,000 clones, 60% to 80% appearing once. This entry comes from a study of T cells in tumors after PD-1 blockade. As for the study in general: Some patients also took daily vismodegib 150 mg during anti-PD-1 treatment.

Trimming removed 4 bases from V and 4 bases from J; junction bases left unmatched: 15. The CDR3 contains 17 residues. Germline assignment: CDR1 SGHKS and CDR2 YYEKEE (reference sequence). Sequenced material: PBMCs, taken before anti-PD-1 treatment. The sequence was obtained from a human donor with basal cell carcinoma. The J gene is TRBJ2-3, the V gene TRBV5-5, with 7 bases that match TRBD1. DNA of the CDR3: TGTGCCAGCAGCCGAACCTATGACAGGGTCGGAGCAGATACGCAGTATTTT. Its protein product is CASSRTYDRVGADTQYF.